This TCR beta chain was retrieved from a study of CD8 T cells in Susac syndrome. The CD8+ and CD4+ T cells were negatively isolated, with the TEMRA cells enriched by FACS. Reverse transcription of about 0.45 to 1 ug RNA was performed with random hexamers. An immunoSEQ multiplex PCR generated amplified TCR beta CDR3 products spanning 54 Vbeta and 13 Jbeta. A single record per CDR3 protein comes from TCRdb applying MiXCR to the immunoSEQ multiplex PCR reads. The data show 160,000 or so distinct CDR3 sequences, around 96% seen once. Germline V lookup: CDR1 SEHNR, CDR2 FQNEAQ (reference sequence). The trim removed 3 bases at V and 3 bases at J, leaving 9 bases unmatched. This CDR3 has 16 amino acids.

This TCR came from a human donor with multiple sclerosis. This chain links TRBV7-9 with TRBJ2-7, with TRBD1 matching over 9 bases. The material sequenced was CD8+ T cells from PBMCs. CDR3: CASSFSPGTGFYEQYF. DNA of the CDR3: TGTGCCAGCAGCTTTTCACCCGGGACAGGGTTCTACGAGCAGTACTTC. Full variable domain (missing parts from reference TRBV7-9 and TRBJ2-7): DTGVSQNPRHKITKRGQNVTFRCDPISEHNRLYWYRQTLGQGPEFLTYFQNEAQLEKSRLLSDRFSAERPKGSFSTLEIQRTEQGDSAMYLCASSFSPGTGFYEQYFGPGTRLTVT.